A single sample gave rise to the 18 T cell receptor beta chains below, sequenced in a study of T cells in Graves' hyperthyroidism and ophthalmopathy. TCR beta CDR3 regions were amplified from RNA. RT-PCR in the first round (using the HTBI primer set) targeted the TCR CDR3. MiXCR, applied by TCRdb to the multiplex PCR reads, yields one record per CDR3 protein. Seen here are more than 500,000 distinct CDR3 sequences, around 50% observed once, and the top ten hold around 47%. Sequencing was performed on peripheral blood or thyroid tissue (not recorded which). All receptors derive from an adult woman with Graves' disease, either hyperthyroidism or ophthalmopathy (not recorded which).

The rearrangement links TRBV11-2 to TRBJ1-2; D perhaps matches TRBD1 (6 bases). CDR3 length: 14 amino acids. Trimming left V 2 bases short and J 8 bases short, with 15 bases between. CDR1 and CDR2 (germline): SGHAT, FQNNGV. The DNA of the CDR3 is TGTGCCAGCAGCTTAAAGGGGGGAGGTCAGGGCTACACCTTC. It yields the protein CASSLKGGGQGYTF. Variable domain in full (rest from reference TRBV11-2 and TRBJ1-2): EAGVAQSPRYKIIEKRQSVAFWCNPISGHATLYWYQQILGQGPKLLIQFQNNGVVDDSQLPKDRFSAERLKGVDSTLKIQPAKLEDSAVYLCASSLKGGGQGYTFGSGTRLTVV.

Details on this clonotype: It is likely a read error, because the conserved phenylalanine at the end of the CDR3 is missing. The DNA is omitted, as the CDR3 cannot be located on it reliably, and the CDR3 follows TCRdb's listing. V is TRBV20-1 and J is TRBJ1-6. Inclusive of both ends, the CDR3 amounts to 15 amino acids. Per germline, CDR1 DFQATT and CDR2 SNEGSKA (reference sequence). CDR3 protein: CSARDGGAYNSPLQS.

This chain links TRBV29-1 with TRBJ1-1; D remains unclear. Between the trimmed V and J ends, which lost 8 bases and 1 base, there was a span of 8 bases. The germline V gene encodes CDR1 SQVTM and CDR2 ANQGSEA. This CDR3 is built from 11 residues. The chain's CDR3 is CSRVENTEAFF. The CDR3 DNA sequence: TGCAGCAGAGTGGAGAACACTGAAGCTTTCTTT.

This clonotype was detected ten times or more. The rearrangement links TRBV25-1 to TRBJ1-4; D is possibly TRBD1 (6 bases). Per the germline V gene, CDR1 is MGHDK and CDR2 is SYGVNS. V was trimmed by 2 bases and J by 6 bases, leaving 10 bases between them. The CDR3 contains 14 residues. CDR3 in amino acids: CASSEHRADEKLFF. The CDR3 nucleotides are TGTGCCAGCAGTGAACACAGGGCCGATGAAAAACTGTTTTTT.

Many counts were recorded for this clonotype. The chain couples TRBV7-9 to TRBJ2-7; 10 nucleotides agree with TRBD1. Trimming removed 4 bases from V and 6 bases from J; junction bases left unmatched: 9. CDR1 is SEHNR, CDR2 FQNEAQ, per germline (reference sequence). The CDR3 is 15 amino acids. The CDR3 protein is CASSSPRDRGGEQYF. CDR3 DNA: TGTGCCAGCAGCTCCCCCCGGGACAGGGGAGGCGAGCAGTACTTC.

This clonotype was observed many times. This chain connects TRBV5-1 to TRBJ2-7; D is perhaps TRBD1 or TRBD2 (5 bases each). The CDR3 has 14 residues. V was trimmed by 4 bases and J by 2 bases, leaving 13 bases between them. Germline V gene lookup returns CDR1 SGHRS and CDR2 YFSETQ. The CDR3 is CASSPRDGTYEQYF. The DNA of the CDR3 is TGCGCCAGCAGCCCACGGGACGGAACCTACGAGCAGTACTTC.

This clonotype appeared a few times. The chain recombines TRBV2 with TRBJ2-7, with TRBD1 matching over 7 bases. This CDR3 is 13 amino acids long. The germline CDR1 and CDR2 sequences are SNHLY and FYNNEI. With 7 bases clipped from V and 2 bases from J, the junction kept 5 bases outside the gene matches. The CDR3 protein is CASKHRGAYEQYF. DNA of the CDR3: TGTGCCAGCAAACACAGGGGTGCCTACGAGCAGTACTTC. The whole variable domain, remainder taken from reference TRBV2 and TRBJ2-7, is EPEVTQTPSHQVTQMGQEVILRCVPISNHLYFYWYRQILGQKVEFLVSFYNNEISEKSEIFDDQFSVERPDGSNFTLKIRSTKLEDSAMYFCASKHRGAYEQYFGPGTRLTVT.

This clonotype was recorded at least ten times. The rearrangement links TRBV7-2 to TRBJ1-5, with TRBD1 matching over 8 bases. Losses at the gene ends were 1 base for V and 5 bases for J; bases not matched to a gene: 4. The CDR3 is made up of 15 amino acids. Germline V gene data show CDR1 as SGHTA and CDR2 as FQGNSA. Here the CDR3 reads CASSLVAGGYQPQHF. The CDR3 nucleotides are TGTGCCAGCAGCTTAGTGGCAGGGGGCTATCAGCCCCAGCATTTT.

This clonotype showed up just a few times. The chain combines TRBV2 with TRBJ1-1, with D possibly matching TRBD1 (6 bases). This CDR3 spans 13 amino acids. V lost 6 bases and J lost 7, with 15 bases in between. Germline V gives CDR1 SNHLY, CDR2 FYNNEI. The CDR3 nucleotides are TGTGCCAGCAGGGTCCCGGGACAAAATGAAGCTTTCTTT. This gives the protein CASRVPGQNEAFF.

In its sample, this clonotype was seen a few times. The V and J genes are TRBV5-1 and TRBJ2-6; 8 bases are a match to TRBD2. CDR1 is SGHRS, CDR2 YFSETQ, per germline. The junction had 7 bases not matched to a gene; V was cut back by 4 bases and J by 1 base. The CDR3 sequence is 17 residues long. The CDR3 DNA is TGCGCCAGCAGCCCGGGACTAGATGCTTCTGGGGCCAACGTCCTGACTTTC. Translating gives CASSPGLDASGANVLTF.

This sequence joins TRBV4-1 and TRBJ2-7; D gene unclear. V lost 0 bases and J 2 bases, leaving 11 bases between the germline ends. The germline gives CDR1 MGHRA, CDR2 YSYEKL. The CDR3 is 15 amino acids. CDR3 sequence reads: CASSQDWQATYEQYF. The CDR3 DNA sequence: TGCGCCAGCAGCCAAGATTGGCAGGCAACCTACGAGCAGTACTTC.

The V gene is TRBV2, the J gene TRBJ1-2; D ambiguous. This CDR3 has 11 amino acids. The V end lost 7 bases, the J end lost 7 bases, and 10 bases lay between the germline ends. Germline V gene lookup returns CDR1 SNHLY and CDR2 FYNNEI. The chain's CDR3 is CASTGLGGYTF. CDR3 bases: TGTGCCAGCACCGGACTAGGTGGCTACACCTTC.

V usage is TRBV10-3 and J usage is TRBJ2-3; 8 bases agree with TRBD2. This CDR3 contains 18 residues. Germline CDR1 ENHRY, CDR2 SYGVKD. The junction had 12 bases not matched to a gene; V was cut back by 0 bases and J by 4 bases. The CDR3 sequence is CAISESNGRAGGSDTQYF. CDR3 DNA sequence: TGTGCCATCAGTGAGTCCAACGGGAGGGCCGGAGGTTCAGATACGCAGTATTTT.

This clonotype was observed a handful of times. V is TRBV4-1 and J is TRBJ1-2; D uncertain. The CDR3 is 15 amino acids. Trimming took 3 bases from V and 3 from J, leaving 14 bases between them. CDR1 is MGHRA, CDR2 YSYEKL, per germline. CDR3 bases: TGCGCCAGCAGCCACACCGGAAACAGCTACTATGGCTACACCTTC. Its protein product is CASSHTGNSYYGYTF.

This clonotype was seen ten or more times. V usage is TRBV29-1 and J usage is TRBJ1-1; 8 bases agree with TRBD1. Losses at the gene ends were 2 bases for V and 1 base for J; bases not matched to a gene: 9. The CDR3 runs to 16 residues. The germline V gene has CDR1 SQVTM and CDR2 ANQGSEA. The CDR3 loop reads CSVETNRGEWNTEAFF. In DNA form, the CDR3 reads TGCAGCGTTGAAACGAACAGGGGGGAGTGGAACACTGAAGCTTTCTTT. Complete variable domain (other parts from reference TRBV29-1 and TRBJ1-1): SAVISQKPSRDICQRGTSLTIQCQVDSQVTMMFWYRQQPGQSLTLIATANQGSEATYESGFVIDKFPISRPNLTFSTLTVSNMSPEDSSIYLCSVETNRGEWNTEAFFGQGTRLTVV.

In the case of this clonotype: A read error may produce the germline difference seen at one junction end. The chain has TRBV2 and TRBJ2-7; 9 bases map to TRBD2. This CDR3 comprises 14 residues. Germline V CDR1 and CDR2: SNHLY, FYNNEI. The chain's CDR3 is CASSALLAGGEQYF. The CDR3 coding sequence is TGCGCCAGCAGCGCCCTACTAGCGGGCGGCGAGCAGTACTTC.

This clonotype showed up many times. The chain couples TRBV3-1 to TRBJ1-2; 8 positions match TRBD1. V trimming: 4 bases; J trimming: 8 bases; junction bases outside the gene matches: 3. Looked up from germline, CDR1 is LGHDT and CDR2 is YNNKEL (reference sequence). The CDR3 has 12 amino acids. The CDR3 spells CASSLTGEGYTF. CDR3 DNA: TGTGCCAGCAGCCTGACAGGGGAAGGCTACACCTTC.

The sample holds a few counts of this clonotype. The V gene is TRBV24-1, the J gene TRBJ2-2; D is unclear. The CDR3 has 13 residues. Germline CDR1 is KGHDR and CDR2 is SFDVKD. Trimming took 5 bases from V and 4 from J, leaving 7 bases between them. CDR3 coding DNA: TGTGCCACCAGTGCCTCGTTCACCGGGGAGCTGTTTTTT. This sequence encodes CATSASFTGELFF.